This is a list of T cell receptor beta chains from one sample in a study of regulatory T cells in long-lasting Graves disease. TCRdb processed the multiplex PCR reads anew with MiXCR; each CDR3 protein has one entry. The sample shows fewer than 450,000 distinct CDR3 sequences, 23% of them seen only once. The sample consisted of peripheral blood mononuclear cells (PBMCs), taken when the disease was refractory, from a patient treated with antithyroid drugs. All receptors derive from a female donor with Graves disease. The CDR3 runs from the conserved cysteine through the conserved F or W. A D gene is named only where the DNA matches it firmly. Only part of the rows carry a size: once, few, many, or a class if the clone is expanded.

j_gene	abundance	v_gene	d_gene	CDR3aa	CDR3nt
TRBJ2-2	few	TRBV9	-	CASSVGRFDTGELFF	TGTGCCAGCAGCGTAGGGAGATTTGACACCGGGGAGCTGTTTTTT
TRBJ1-2	few	TRBV20-1	TRBD1	CSARPGQVYGYTF	TGCAGTGCAAGACCGGGACAGGTCTATGGCTACACCTTC
TRBJ1-2	-	TRBV19	TRBD1	CASSPRTGGRANYGYTF	TGTGCCAGTAGTCCCCGGACAGGGGGGAGAGCTAACTATGGCTACACCTTC
TRBJ1-2	-	TRBV29-1	TRBD1	CSVVTGNLYGYTF	TGCAGCGTGGTGACAGGGAATCTCTATGGCTACACCTTC
TRBJ1-3	few	TRBV2	-	CASSMDPGNTIYF	TGTGCCAGTTCTATGGACCCTGGAAACACCATATATTTT
TRBJ2-2	-	TRBV13	-	CASSLPGNTGELFF	TGTGCCAGCAGCTTACCGGGGAACACCGGGGAGCTGTTTTTT
TRBJ2-5	many	TRBV7-9	-	CASSFRSTSDQETQYF	TGTGCCAGCAGCTTCCGATCCACCAGCGACCAAGAGACCCAGTACTTC
TRBJ1-2	many	TRBV12-5	TRBD1	CASGLYPLTGAVVGYTF	TGTGCTAGTGGTTTGTACCCCTTGACAGGGGCGGTGGTTGGCTACACCTTC
TRBJ2-5	few	TRBV7-2	-	CASTKASAGTQYF	TGTGCCAGCACCAAAGCTAGCGCAGGGACCCAGTACTTC
TRBJ1-3	few	TRBV7-2	-	CASSAGGTVSGNTIYF	TGTGCCAGCAGCGCTGGAGGTACGGTCTCTGGAAACACCATATATTTT
TRBJ2-7	many	TRBV28	TRBD2	CASSLTASGNYEQYF	TGTGCCAGCAGTTTGACAGCTAGCGGGAACTACGAGCAGTACTTC
TRBJ2-7	many	TRBV2	-	CASSELGQVGAYEQYF	TGTGCCAGCAGTGAACTCGGACAAGTCGGCGCCTACGAGCAGTACTTC
TRBJ2-2	many	TRBV7-3	-	CASANLNTGELFF	TGTGCCAGCGCGAACTTGAACACCGGGGAGCTGTTTTTT